Detailed here is one T cell receptor beta chain. Its target is not known. The entry originates in a study of shared clonotypes between healthy human individuals. Study conclusions and caveats: The small donor group covered limited genetic and exposure diversity.

Here immunoSEQ multiplex PCR was the method, and the copy in TCRdb shows in-frame clones only, minus some. Of 2,500,000 or so clones listed, roughly 93% are singletons. The CDR3 runs to 14 residues. V was cut by 9 bases and J by 0 bases, with 11 bases left in between. Germline CDR1 and CDR2: SNHLY and FYNNEI. This TCR came from a man aged 18-30 years in good health. Some clones in this sample may be carry-over from other donors' samples. Source material: naive CD4+ T cells from PBMCs. Subset denoted: CD45RA+ positively selected. The rearrangement links TRBV2 to TRBJ2-2; weak D call: TRBD2 (5 bases). The CDR3 here is CASVRDTNTGELFF. The DNA of the CDR3 is TGTGCCAGTGTCCGGGATACGAACACCGGGGAGCTGTTTTTT.